The 32 T cell receptor beta chains listed next were all sequenced from one sample in a study of cytomegalovirus exposure and HLA in healthy donors. The PCR had 60 Vbeta and 13 Jbeta primers. Using immunoSEQ multiplex PCR, the repertoire was profiled, and TCRdb retains in-frame clones only, with some absent. The table records some 160,000 clones, around 80% of them present only once. Sequenced input: PBMCs. The origin of the receptors is a woman younger than 35 in good health and CMV-seronegative.

The chain combines TRBV5-1 with TRBJ2-7; D is possibly TRBD1 (6 bases). The CDR3 totals 15 residues. The V end was cut by 2 bases, the J end by 4 bases, with 16 bases between. The germline V gene has CDR1 SGHRS and CDR2 YFSETQ. The CDR3 region is CASSFSGQSTYEQYF. The CDR3 DNA follows: TGCGCCAGCAGCTTTTCCGGACAGTCGACTTACGAGCAGTACTTC.

This clone has a handful of counts. This chain uses TRBV21-1 with TRBJ1-5; TRBD1 was called by the table and not checked on the DNA. TRBV21-1 is recorded as a pseudogene. The CDR3 runs 17 residues. The CDR3 DNA sequence: TGTGCCAGCAGCAAAGGAAGCTTGGGACAGGGCCGCCAGCCCCAGCATTTT. Translated: CASSKGSLGQGRQPQHF.

The chain carries TRBV10-1 and TRBJ1-2; perhaps TRBD1 as D (6 bases). Trimming pared 2 bases from V and 6 bases from J, leaving 22 bases between. Germline V lookup: CDR1 WNHNN, CDR2 SYGVQD (reference sequence). This CDR3 is built from 17 residues. The CDR3 coding sequence is TGCGCCAGCAGTGAGGGGACGCGTCGTGGGGGCGCAAATGGCTACACCTTC. Its protein is CASSEGTRRGGANGYTF.

This chain uses TRBV21-1 with TRBJ2-5; the listed D gene, TRBD2, was not tested against the DNA. TRBV21-1 is designated a pseudogene. This CDR3 contains 14 residues. As DNA, the CDR3 is TGTGCCAGCAGCGCCACGGGGGTTCAAGAGACCCAGTACTTC. It yields the protein CASSATGVQETQYF.

This clone appeared a single time. This chain links TRBV19 with TRBJ2-2; the D is unclear. This CDR3 is built from 16 residues. The germline V gene encodes CDR1 LNHDA and CDR2 SQIVND (reference sequence). The V end was cut by 5 bases, the J end by 6 bases, with 19 bases between. For the CDR3, the DNA is TGTGCCAGTAGTTCGCGACTGCTGTCGAGGCCCGGGGAGCTGTTTTTT. Its translation: CASSSRLLSRPGELFF. Together with reference TRBV19 and TRBJ2-2, the CDR3 gives the full variable domain: DGGITQSPKYLFRKEGQNVTLSCEQNLNHDAMYWYRQDPGQGLRLIYYSQIVNDFQKGDIAEGYSVSREKKESFPLTVTSAQKNPTAFYLCASSSRLLSRPGELFFGEGSRLTVL.

The chain combines TRBV2 with TRBJ2-2; 7 bases are shared with TRBD1. The CDR3 consists of 15 residues. Unmatched junction bases numbered 5, after V lost 4 bases and J lost 3 bases. The germline V gene has CDR1 SNHLY and CDR2 FYNNEI. The CDR3 DNA follows: TGTGCCAGCAGTGGACAGGGTATCGACACCGGGGAGCTGTTTTTT. Amino acids: CASSGQGIDTGELFF.

This clone was seen once. CDR3 DNA: TGCGCCAGCAAATCAACAGATACGCAGTATTTT. The encoded protein is CASKSTDTQYF. The genes are TRBV10-2 and TRBJ2-3, with D unresolved. This CDR3 contains 11 residues. The germline gives CDR1 WSHSY, CDR2 SAAADI. The V end was cut by 7 bases, the J end by 3 bases, with 5 bases between.

The chain uses TRBV6-5 and TRBJ1-3; 9 bases agree with TRBD1. The ends lost 6 bases at V and 0 bases at J; junction bases unmatched: 3. The germline V gene encodes CDR1 MNHEY and CDR2 SVGAGI. The CDR3 is made up of 15 amino acids. The CDR3 reads CASRGTGRSGNTIYF. The CDR3, as DNA: TGTGCCAGCAGGGGGACAGGGCGCTCTGGAAACACCATATATTTT.

J is TRBJ1-4 and V is TRBV5-4, with D maybe TRBD1 (6 bases). The V gene's germline CDR1 is SGHNT and CDR2 YYREEE (reference sequence). The CDR3 contains 14 residues. V lost 6 bases and J 4 bases, leaving 13 bases between the germline ends. The CDR3 loop is CASTPGQSNEKLFF. CDR3 sequence (DNA): TGTGCCAGCACCCCTGGACAGAGTAATGAAAAACTGTTTTTT.

This chain links TRBV18 with TRBJ2-6; D not certain. Germline assignment: CDR1 KGHSH and CDR2 LQKENI. V was trimmed by 3 bases and J by 1 base, leaving 13 bases between them. The CDR3 is 17 amino acids. In DNA, the CDR3 is TGTGCCAGCTCACCTTGGAGTATTCGTTCTGGGGCCAACGTCCTGACTTTC. It codes for CASSPWSIRSGANVLTF.

The rearrangement links TRBV13 to TRBJ2-5; 8 bases align to TRBD2. V lost 3 bases and J lost 5; bases outside the gene matches: 8. Germline-derived CDR1 and CDR2 are PRHDT and FYEKMQ (reference sequence). The CDR3 is 15 amino acids. The CDR3 DNA is TGTGCCAGCAGCTTGCCCGGGGGGGCGATGGAGACCCAGTACTTC. It specifies CASSLPGGAMETQYF.

The chain couples TRBV5-6 to TRBJ2-5; D is possibly TRBD2 (6 bases). V lost 4 bases and J 5 bases, leaving 15 bases between the germline ends. Germline V lookup: CDR1 SGHDT, CDR2 YYEEEE. CDR3 length: 14 amino acids. The CDR3 region is CASSRGLVAETQYF. The CDR3 DNA follows: TGTGCCAGCAGCCGGGGGTTAGTTGCGGAGACCCAGTACTTC.

V and J are TRBV2 and TRBJ1-1, with 7 bases matching TRBD1. CDR1 SNHLY and CDR2 FYNNEI come from the germline V gene. Trimming at V came to 6 bases and at J to 3 bases, leaving 7 bases not matched to a gene. The CDR3 has 14 amino acids. CDR3 in DNA: TGTGCCAGCAGCCAGGGGGGCGGCGACACTGAAGCTTTCTTT. Translation gives CASSQGGGDTEAFF.

The J gene is TRBJ1-1, the V gene TRBV2; TRBD1 agrees at 8 bases. CDR1 and CDR2 from the germline V gene are SNHLY and FYNNEI. V lost 2 bases, J lost 4 bases, and 3 bases stayed unmatched. This CDR3 has 14 amino acids. This CDR3 is CASSEQGATTEAFF. The CDR3 DNA sequence: TGTGCCAGCAGTGAACAGGGGGCGACCACTGAAGCTTTCTTT.

The V gene is TRBV28, the J gene TRBJ1-2, with TRBD1 identical over 9 bases. Germline V gene data show CDR1 as MDHEN and CDR2 as SYDVKM. The CDR3 runs to 17 residues. Germline trimming cut 3 bases from V and 6 bases from J; bases unmatched to any gene: 14. The CDR3 loop reads CASSFPGTGTRTNGYTF. The CDR3 nucleotides are TGTGCCAGCAGTTTTCCGGGGACAGGGACGAGGACGAATGGCTACACCTTC.

The genes are TRBV4-1 and TRBJ2-7; unclear D gene. The CDR3 is 13 amino acids. With 0 bases removed from V and 3 bases from J, the gap between germline ends came to 6 bases. Germline CDR1 and CDR2: MGHRA and YSYEKL. The CDR3 protein is CASSQDVGYEQYF. In DNA, the CDR3 is TGCGCCAGCAGCCAAGATGTCGGCTACGAGCAGTACTTC.

This clone was seen repeatedly, ten times or more. The chain links TRBV6-1 to TRBJ2-7, with 12 bases identical to TRBD1. V trimming: 3 bases; J trimming: 6 bases; junction bases outside the gene matches: 6. The CDR3 spans 15 residues. Germline CDR1 MNHNS, CDR2 SASEGT. The CDR3, as DNA: TGTGCCAGCAGTGAGCCGGGACAGGGGGCTTTCGAGCAGTACTTC. The encoded protein is CASSEPGQGAFEQYF.

The J gene is TRBJ1-2, the V gene TRBV10-3, with a possible D match to TRBD1 (6 bases). The V gene lost 10 bases and the J gene lost 2 bases, with 11 bases spanning the gap. The CDR3 extends over 12 amino acids. From germline, CDR1 is ENHRY and CDR2 SYGVKD. The CDR3 is CASAGQNYGYTF. The CDR3 bases are TGTGCCAGCGCCGGACAGAACTATGGCTACACCTTC.

V and J are TRBV5-4 and TRBJ2-3; 9 bases are a match to TRBD2. J lost 8 bases, V lost 4 bases, and 14 bases had no gene match. This CDR3 is 16 amino acids long. Germline V gene lookup returns CDR1 SGHNT and CDR2 YYREEE (reference sequence). The CDR3 nucleotides read TGTGCCAGCAGCGACGGTGTGCGGGGGGGCCTCGGTACGCAGTATTTT. Protein sequence: CASSDGVRGGLGTQYF.

This clone has a single count. The chain links TRBV6-4 to TRBJ2-3; D is undetermined. Germline CDR1 MRHNA, CDR2 SNTAGT. V was cut by 5 bases and J by 1 base, with 7 bases left in between. This CDR3 comprises 13 residues. In DNA form, the CDR3 reads TGTGCCAGCAGTCCTGAGGGCACAGATACGCAGTATTTT. Its translation: CASSPEGTDTQYF.

In its sample, this clone was seen a few times. The J gene is TRBJ1-1, the V gene TRBV10-3; D unclear. V was cut by 5 bases and J by 1 base, with 11 bases left in between. Germline assignment: CDR1 ENHRY and CDR2 SYGVKD. This CDR3 has 14 residues. The CDR3 loop reads CAISTTTGNTEAFF. The CDR3 DNA reads as TGTGCCATCAGTACAACCACGGGGAACACTGAAGCTTTCTTT.

The chain joins TRBV4-1 to TRBJ1-2, with 9 bases identical to TRBD1. The J segment lost 4 bases and the V segment lost 2 bases, leaving 8 bases of the junction unmatched. The CDR3 runs to 16 residues. The germline CDR1 and CDR2 sequences are MGHRA and YSYEKL. The CDR3 is CASSQPNRGRGYGYTF. The CDR3 DNA reads TGCGCCAGCAGCCAACCCAACAGGGGGCGCGGCTATGGCTACACCTTC.

On this clone: One end of the junction does not line up with germline, which may come from a read error. The J gene is TRBJ2-4, the V gene TRBV2; 7 nucleotides agree with TRBD2. Germline CDR1 and CDR2: SNHLY and FYNNEI. The CDR3 is 18 amino acids. The CDR3 spells CASSETSRAGATKNSQYF. DNA for the CDR3: TGTGCCAGCAGTGAGACTAGCCGGGCCGGCGCGACTAAAAACAGTCAGTACTTC.

This chain links TRBV29-1 with TRBJ1-1; D unresolved. The V gene's germline CDR1 is SQVTM and CDR2 ANQGSEA. V was trimmed by 8 bases and J by 1 base, leaving 11 bases between them. CDR3 length: 12 amino acids. The CDR3 nucleotides read TGCAGCTTTGGGCAGGAGAACACTGAAGCTTTCTTT. Its protein is CSFGQENTEAFF.

The gene calls are TRBV19 and TRBJ1-1, with a possible D match to TRBD1 (5 bases). The CDR3 runs 15 residues. The germline V gene has CDR1 LNHDA and CDR2 SQIVND (reference sequence). V was cut by 4 bases and J by 2 bases, with 14 bases left in between. CDR3 sequence: CASSNMGTPNTEAFF. The CDR3 DNA reads as TGTGCCAGTAGTAATATGGGGACTCCAAACACTGAAGCTTTCTTT.

J is TRBJ1-2 and V is TRBV7-9; possible D gene TRBD1, 5 bases. Trimming shortened V by 7 bases and J by 4 bases, and 19 bases separated the two germline ends. Germline V CDR1 and CDR2: SEHNR, FQNEAQ (reference sequence). The CDR3 consists of 15 residues. In DNA form, the CDR3 reads TGTGCCAGCACCCAGTCAGGGCATCTTCTCTATGGCTACACCTTC. Translated, it gives CASTQSGHLLYGYTF.

The genes are TRBV29-1 and TRBJ1-1, with D possibly matching TRBD1 (6 bases). CDR1 is SQVTM, CDR2 ANQGSEA, per germline. The CDR3 consists of 13 residues. The ends were cut back, 5 bases at V and 5 bases at J, with 15 bases in the middle. The CDR3 is CSVYRVLSTEAFF. CDR3 DNA: TGCAGCGTTTACAGGGTCCTCTCAACTGAAGCTTTCTTT.

J is TRBJ1-1 and V is TRBV6-5; the D is unclear. CDR1 and CDR2 from the germline V gene are MNHEY and SVGAGI. V was pared by 0 bases and J by 0 bases, with 2 bases between. The CDR3 is 13 residues long. This chain's CDR3 is CASSYSVNTEAFF. In DNA, the CDR3 is TGTGCCAGCAGTTACTCCGTGAACACTGAAGCTTTCTTT.

The CDR3 reads CASSSTLLVVRGEQFF. The CDR3 bases are TGTGCCAGCAGTTCTACCCTGCTGGTTGTTAGGGGGGAGCAGTTCTTC. The chain links TRBV28 to TRBJ2-1; TRBD1 might be the D (6 bases). Trimming cost V 4 bases and J 10 bases, with 23 bases left between them. The CDR3 contains 16 residues. In germline, CDR1 is MDHEN, CDR2 SYDVKM.

This clone was seen a handful of times. The genes are TRBV5-6 and TRBJ1-2, with D maybe TRBD1 (6 bases). The CDR3 contains 12 residues. CDR1 is SGHDT and CDR2 is YYEEEE in the germline V gene. Trimming left V 0 bases short and J 6 bases short, with 6 bases between. In DNA, the CDR3 is TGTGCCAGCAGCTTGGAGGGGGATGGCTACACCTTC. Translating gives CASSLEGDGYTF. Filled out from reference TRBV5-6 and TRBJ1-2, the complete variable domain reads DAGVTQSPTHLIKTRGQQVTLRCSPKSGHDTVSWYQQALGQGPQFIFQYYEEEERQRGNFPDRFSGHQFPNYSSELNVNALLLGDSALYLCASSLEGDGYTFGSGTRLTVV.

J is TRBJ2-7 and V is TRBV6-5; 8 bases are shared with TRBD1. The germline V gene encodes CDR1 MNHEY and CDR2 SVGAGI. The ends lost 7 bases at V and 2 bases at J; junction bases unmatched: 7. This CDR3 has 14 amino acids. The CDR3 sequence is CASKLGQGTYEQYF. The DNA for the CDR3 is TGTGCCAGCAAGCTCGGACAGGGTACCTACGAGCAGTACTTC.

Concerning this clone itself: The sample has other DNA sequences that encode this CDR3 too. This chain connects TRBV5-1 to TRBJ1-5; tentative D call: TRBD1 (5 bases). CDR3 length: 14 residues. Per the germline V gene, CDR1 is SGHRS and CDR2 is YFSETQ. V lost 3 bases and J lost 3, with 10 bases in between. The CDR3 protein is CASSYGGLNQPQHF. Here the CDR3 DNA reads TGCGCCAGCAGCTACGGGGGTCTCAATCAGCCCCAGCATTTT. The full variable domain, its missing parts supplied by reference TRBV5-1 and TRBJ1-5, is KAGVTQTPRYLIKTRGQQVTLSCSPISGHRSVSWYQQTPGQGLQFLFEYFSETQRNKGNFPGRFSGRQFSNSRSEMNVSTLELGDSALYLCASSYGGLNQPQHFGDGTRLSIL.